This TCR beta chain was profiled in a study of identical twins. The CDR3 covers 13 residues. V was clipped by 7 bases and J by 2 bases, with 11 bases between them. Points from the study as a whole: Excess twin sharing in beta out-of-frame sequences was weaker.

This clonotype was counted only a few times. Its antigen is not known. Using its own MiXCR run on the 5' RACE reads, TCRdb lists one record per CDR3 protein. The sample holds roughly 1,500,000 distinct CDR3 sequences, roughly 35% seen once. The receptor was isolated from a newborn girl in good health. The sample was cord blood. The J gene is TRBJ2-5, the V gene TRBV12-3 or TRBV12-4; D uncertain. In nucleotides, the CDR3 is TGTGCCAGCAACGTACGCGGACAAGAGACCCAGTACTTC. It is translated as CASNVRGQETQYF.